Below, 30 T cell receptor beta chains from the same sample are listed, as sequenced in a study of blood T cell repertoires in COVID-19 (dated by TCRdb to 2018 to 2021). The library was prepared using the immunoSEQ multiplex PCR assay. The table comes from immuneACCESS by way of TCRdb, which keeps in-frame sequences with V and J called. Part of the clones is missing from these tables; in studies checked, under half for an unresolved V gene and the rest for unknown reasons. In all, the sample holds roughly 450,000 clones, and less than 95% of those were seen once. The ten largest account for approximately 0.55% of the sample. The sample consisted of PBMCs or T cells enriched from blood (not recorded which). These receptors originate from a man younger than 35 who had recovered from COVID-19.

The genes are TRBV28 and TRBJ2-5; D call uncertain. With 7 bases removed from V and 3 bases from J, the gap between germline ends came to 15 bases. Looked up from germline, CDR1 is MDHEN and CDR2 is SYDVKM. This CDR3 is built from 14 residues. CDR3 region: CASTTRSFEETQYF. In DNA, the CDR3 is TGTGCCAGCACGACGCGGAGCTTTGAAGAGACCCAGTACTTC.

Written as DNA, the CDR3 is TGCAGCGTTGGGAGCGGGGGGCTAGAGACCCAGTACTTC. This gives the protein CSVGSGGLETQYF. The gene calls are TRBV29-1 and TRBJ2-5, with 9 bases fitting TRBD2. Germline V gene data show CDR1 as SQVTM and CDR2 as ANQGSEA. The CDR3 loop spans 13 amino acids. J gave up 4 bases and V 4 bases, and 4 bases lay outside the gene matches.

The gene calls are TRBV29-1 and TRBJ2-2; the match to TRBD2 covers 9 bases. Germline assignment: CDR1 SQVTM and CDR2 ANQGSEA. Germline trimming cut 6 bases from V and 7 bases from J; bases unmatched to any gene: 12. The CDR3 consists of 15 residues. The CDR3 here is CSVGQAGGPDGELFF. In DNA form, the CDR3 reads TGCAGCGTCGGCCAGGCGGGAGGGCCGGACGGGGAGCTGTTTTTT.

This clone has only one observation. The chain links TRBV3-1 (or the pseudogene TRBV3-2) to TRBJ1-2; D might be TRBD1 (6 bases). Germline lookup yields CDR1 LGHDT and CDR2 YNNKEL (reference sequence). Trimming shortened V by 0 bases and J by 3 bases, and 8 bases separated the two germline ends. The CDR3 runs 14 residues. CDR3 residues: CASSQETGYYGYTF. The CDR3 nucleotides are TGTGCCAGCAGCCAAGAGACAGGCTACTATGGCTACACCTTC.

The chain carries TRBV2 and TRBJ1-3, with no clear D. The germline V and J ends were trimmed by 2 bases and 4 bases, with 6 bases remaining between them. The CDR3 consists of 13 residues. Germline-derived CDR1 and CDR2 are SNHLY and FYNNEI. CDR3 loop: CASSESRGNTIYF. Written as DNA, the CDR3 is TGTGCCAGCAGTGAATCTCGGGGAAACACCATATATTTT. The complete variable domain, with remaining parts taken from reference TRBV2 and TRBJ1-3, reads EPEVTQTPSHQVTQMGQEVILRCVPISNHLYFYWYRQILGQKVEFLVSFYNNEISEKSEIFDDQFSVERPDGSNFTLKIRSTKLEDSAMYFCASSESRGNTIYFGEGSWLTVV.

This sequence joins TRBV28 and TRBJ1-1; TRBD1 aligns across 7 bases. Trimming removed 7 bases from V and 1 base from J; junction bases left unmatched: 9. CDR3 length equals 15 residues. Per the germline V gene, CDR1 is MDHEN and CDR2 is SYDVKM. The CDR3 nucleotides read TGTGCCAGCACCAAAGACAGGGAAGCGAACACTGAAGCTTTCTTT. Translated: CASTKDREANTEAFF.

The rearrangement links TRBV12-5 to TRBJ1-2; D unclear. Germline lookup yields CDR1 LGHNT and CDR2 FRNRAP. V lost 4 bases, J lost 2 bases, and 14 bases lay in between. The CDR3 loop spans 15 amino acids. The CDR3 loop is CASGWPLGKNYGYTF. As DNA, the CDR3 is TGTGCTAGTGGTTGGCCCCTCGGGAAAAACTATGGCTACACCTTC. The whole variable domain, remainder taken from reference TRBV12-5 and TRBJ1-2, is DARVTQTPRHKVTEMGQEVTMRCQPILGHNTVFWYRQTMMQGLELLAYFRNRAPLDDSGMPKDRFSAEMPDATLATLKIQPSEPRDSAVYFCASGWPLGKNYGYTFGSGTRLTVV.

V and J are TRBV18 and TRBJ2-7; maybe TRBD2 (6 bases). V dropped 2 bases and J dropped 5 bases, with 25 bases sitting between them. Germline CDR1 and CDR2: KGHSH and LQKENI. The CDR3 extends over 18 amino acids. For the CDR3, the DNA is TGTGCCAGCTCACCAACCAAGGGACTCAGCGGGCAAGGCGACGAGCAGTACTTC. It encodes CASSPTKGLSGQGDEQYF.

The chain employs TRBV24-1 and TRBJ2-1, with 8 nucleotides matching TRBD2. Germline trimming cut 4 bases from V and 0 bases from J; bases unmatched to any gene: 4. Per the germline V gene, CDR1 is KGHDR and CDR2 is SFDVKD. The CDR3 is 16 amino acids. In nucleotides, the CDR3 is TGTGCCACCAGTGACACCGGGACTAGCTCCTACAATGAGCAGTTCTTC. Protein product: CATSDTGTSSYNEQFF.

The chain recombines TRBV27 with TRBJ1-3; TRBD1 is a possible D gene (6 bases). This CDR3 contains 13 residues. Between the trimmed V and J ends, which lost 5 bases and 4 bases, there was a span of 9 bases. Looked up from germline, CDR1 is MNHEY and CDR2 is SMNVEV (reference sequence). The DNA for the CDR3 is TGTGCCAGCAGTGCAGGACAGGGAAACACCATATATTTT. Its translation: CASSAGQGNTIYF.

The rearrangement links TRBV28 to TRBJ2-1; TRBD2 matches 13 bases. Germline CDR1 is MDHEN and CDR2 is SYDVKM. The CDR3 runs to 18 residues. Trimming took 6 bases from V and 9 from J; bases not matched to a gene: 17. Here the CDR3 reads CASRAGTSGILRGSEQFF. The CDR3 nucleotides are TGTGCCAGCAGGGCCGGGACTAGCGGGATTCTTCGGGGTAGTGAGCAGTTCTTC.

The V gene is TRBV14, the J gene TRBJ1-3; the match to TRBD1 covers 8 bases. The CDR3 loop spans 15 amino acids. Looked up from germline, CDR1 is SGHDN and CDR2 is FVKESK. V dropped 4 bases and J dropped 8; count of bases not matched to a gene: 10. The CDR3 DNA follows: TGTGCCAGCAGCCCCATCCAGGGGGCTATAGACACCATATATTTT. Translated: CASSPIQGAIDTIYF.

The CDR3 DNA is TGTGCCACCAGGGGTTGGGCTCAGCCCCAGCATTTT. Its protein is CATRGWAQPQHF. The rearrangement joins TRBV15 to TRBJ1-5; no definite D call. V lost 6 bases and J lost 6, with 9 bases in between. Germline V gene sequence: CDR1 LNHNV, CDR2 YYDKDF (reference sequence). The CDR3 spans 12 residues.

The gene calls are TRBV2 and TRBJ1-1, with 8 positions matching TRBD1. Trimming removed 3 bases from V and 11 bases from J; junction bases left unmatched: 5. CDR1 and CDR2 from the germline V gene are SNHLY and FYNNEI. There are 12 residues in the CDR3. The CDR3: CASSDRGLSAFF. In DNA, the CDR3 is TGTGCCAGCAGTGACAGGGGGCTGTCTGCTTTCTTT.

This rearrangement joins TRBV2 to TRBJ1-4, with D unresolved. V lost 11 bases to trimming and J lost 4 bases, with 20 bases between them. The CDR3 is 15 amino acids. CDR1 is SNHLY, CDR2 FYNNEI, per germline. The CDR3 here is CAGGGRPVINEKLFF. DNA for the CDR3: TGTGCCGGCGGAGGACGGCCTGTAATTAATGAAAAACTGTTTTTT.

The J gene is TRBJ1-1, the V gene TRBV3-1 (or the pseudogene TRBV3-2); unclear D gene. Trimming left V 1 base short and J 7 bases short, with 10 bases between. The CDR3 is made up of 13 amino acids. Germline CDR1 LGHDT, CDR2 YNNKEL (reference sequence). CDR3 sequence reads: CASSQVRTDEAFF. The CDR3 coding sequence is TGTGCCAGCAGCCAAGTTCGCACAGATGAAGCTTTCTTT.

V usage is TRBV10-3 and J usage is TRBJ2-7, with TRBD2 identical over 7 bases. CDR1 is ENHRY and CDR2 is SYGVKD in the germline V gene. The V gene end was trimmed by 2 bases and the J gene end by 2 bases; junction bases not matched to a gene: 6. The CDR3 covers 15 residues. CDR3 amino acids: CAISEKRDSPYEQYF. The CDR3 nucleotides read TGTGCCATCAGTGAGAAGCGGGACTCTCCCTACGAGCAGTACTTC.

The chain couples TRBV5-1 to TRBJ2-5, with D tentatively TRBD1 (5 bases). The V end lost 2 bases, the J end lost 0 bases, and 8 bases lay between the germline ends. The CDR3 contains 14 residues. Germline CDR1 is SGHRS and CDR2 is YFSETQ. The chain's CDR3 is CASSFRVNQETQYF. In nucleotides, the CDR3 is TGCGCCAGCAGCTTCAGGGTGAACCAAGAGACCCAGTACTTC.

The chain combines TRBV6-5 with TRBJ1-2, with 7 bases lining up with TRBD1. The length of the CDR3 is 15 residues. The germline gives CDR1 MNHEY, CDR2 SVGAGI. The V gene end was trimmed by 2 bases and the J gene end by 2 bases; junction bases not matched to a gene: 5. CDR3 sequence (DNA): TGTGCCAGCAGTTACACGGGGACAGACAACTATGGCTACACCTTC. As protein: CASSYTGTDNYGYTF.

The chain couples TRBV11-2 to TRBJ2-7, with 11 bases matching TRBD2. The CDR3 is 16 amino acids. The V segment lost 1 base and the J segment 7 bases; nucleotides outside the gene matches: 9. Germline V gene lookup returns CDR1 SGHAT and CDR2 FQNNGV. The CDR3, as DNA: TGTGCCAGCAGCTTAGCGAAGACTAGCGGGACGAGAGAGCAGTACTTC. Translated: CASSLAKTSGTREQYF.

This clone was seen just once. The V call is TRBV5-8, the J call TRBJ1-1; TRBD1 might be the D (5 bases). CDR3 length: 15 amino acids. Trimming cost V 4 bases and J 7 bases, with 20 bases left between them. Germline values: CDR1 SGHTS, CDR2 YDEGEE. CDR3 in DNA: TGTGCCAGCAGCCGACGGCGGGGGGAACAGAGTGAAGCTTTCTTT. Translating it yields CASSRRRGEQSEAFF.

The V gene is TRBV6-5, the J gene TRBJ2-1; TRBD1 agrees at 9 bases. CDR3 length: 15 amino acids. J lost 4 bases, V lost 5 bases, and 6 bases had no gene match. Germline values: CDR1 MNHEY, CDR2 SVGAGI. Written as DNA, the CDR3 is TGTGCCAGCAGTAAGGGACAGGGAGGATACAATGAGCAGTTCTTC. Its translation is CASSKGQGGYNEQFF.

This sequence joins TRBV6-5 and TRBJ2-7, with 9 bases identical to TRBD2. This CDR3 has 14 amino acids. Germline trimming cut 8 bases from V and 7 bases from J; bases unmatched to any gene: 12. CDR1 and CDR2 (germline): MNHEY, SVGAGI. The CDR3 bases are TGTGCCAGCGTCCTGCGGGGGGGGGATCTGGAGCAGTACTTC. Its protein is CASVLRGGDLEQYF.

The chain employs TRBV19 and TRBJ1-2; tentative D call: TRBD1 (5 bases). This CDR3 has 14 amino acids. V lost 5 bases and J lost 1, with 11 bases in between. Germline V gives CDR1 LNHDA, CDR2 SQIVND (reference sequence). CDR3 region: CASSSDKGNYGYTF. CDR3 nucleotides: TGTGCCAGTAGTTCGGACAAGGGTAACTATGGCTACACCTTC.

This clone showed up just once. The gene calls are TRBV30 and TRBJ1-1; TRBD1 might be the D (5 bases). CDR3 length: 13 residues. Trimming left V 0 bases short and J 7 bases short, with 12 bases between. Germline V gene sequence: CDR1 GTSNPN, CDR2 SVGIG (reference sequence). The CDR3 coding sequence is TGTGCCTGGAGTGTACTTGGGCAGGGTGAAGCTTTCTTT. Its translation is CAWSVLGQGEAFF.

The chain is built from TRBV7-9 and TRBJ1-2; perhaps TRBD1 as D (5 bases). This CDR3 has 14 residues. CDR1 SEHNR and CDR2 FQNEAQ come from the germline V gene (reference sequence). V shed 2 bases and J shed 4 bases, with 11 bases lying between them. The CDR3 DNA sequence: TGTGCCAGCAGCTTACCACCAGACAGCTATGGCTACACCTTC. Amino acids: CASSLPPDSYGYTF.

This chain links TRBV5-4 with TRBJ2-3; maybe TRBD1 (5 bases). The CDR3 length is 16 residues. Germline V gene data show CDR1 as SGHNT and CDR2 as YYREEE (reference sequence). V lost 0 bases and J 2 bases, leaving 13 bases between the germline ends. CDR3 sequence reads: CASSLAGQGNTDTQYF. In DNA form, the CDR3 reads TGTGCCAGCAGCTTGGCCGGCCAGGGAAACACAGATACGCAGTATTTT.

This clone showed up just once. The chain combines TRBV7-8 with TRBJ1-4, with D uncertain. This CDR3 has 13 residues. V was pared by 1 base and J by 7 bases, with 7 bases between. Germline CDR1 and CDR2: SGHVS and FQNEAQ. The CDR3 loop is CASSLGSSEKLFF. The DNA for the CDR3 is TGTGCCAGCAGCTTAGGGAGTAGTGAAAAACTGTTTTTT.

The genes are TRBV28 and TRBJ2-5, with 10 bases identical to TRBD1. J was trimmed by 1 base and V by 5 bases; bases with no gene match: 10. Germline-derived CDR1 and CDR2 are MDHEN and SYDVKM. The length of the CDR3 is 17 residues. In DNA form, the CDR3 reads TGTGCCAGCAGTCCCCATCCGGGACAGGGGAGCCAAGAGACCCAGTACTTC. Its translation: CASSPHPGQGSQETQYF.

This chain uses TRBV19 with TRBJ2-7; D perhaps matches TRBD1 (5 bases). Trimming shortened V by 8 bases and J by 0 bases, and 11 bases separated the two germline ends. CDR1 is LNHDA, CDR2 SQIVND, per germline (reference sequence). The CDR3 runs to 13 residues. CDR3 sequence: CASSGHNSYEQYF. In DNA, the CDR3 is TGTGCCAGTTCCGGACACAACTCCTACGAGCAGTACTTC.